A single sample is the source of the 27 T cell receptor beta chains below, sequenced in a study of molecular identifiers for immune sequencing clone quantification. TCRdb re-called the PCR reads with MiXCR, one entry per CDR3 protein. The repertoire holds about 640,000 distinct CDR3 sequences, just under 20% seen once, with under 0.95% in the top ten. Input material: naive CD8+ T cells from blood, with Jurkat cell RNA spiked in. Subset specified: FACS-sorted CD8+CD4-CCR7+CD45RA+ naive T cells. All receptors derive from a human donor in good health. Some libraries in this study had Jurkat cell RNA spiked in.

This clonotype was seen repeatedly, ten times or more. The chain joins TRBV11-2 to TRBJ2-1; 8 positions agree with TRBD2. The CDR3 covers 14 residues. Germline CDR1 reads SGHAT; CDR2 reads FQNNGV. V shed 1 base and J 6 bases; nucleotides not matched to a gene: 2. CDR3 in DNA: TGTGCCAGCAGCTTAGCTACTAGCGGCAATGAGCAGTTCTTC. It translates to CASSLATSGNEQFF.

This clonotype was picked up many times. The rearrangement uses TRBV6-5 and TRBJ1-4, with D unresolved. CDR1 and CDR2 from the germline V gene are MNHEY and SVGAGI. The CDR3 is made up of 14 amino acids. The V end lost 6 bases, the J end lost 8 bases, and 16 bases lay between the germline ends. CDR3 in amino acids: CASSMDGLREKLFF. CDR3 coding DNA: TGTGCCAGCAGCATGGACGGCCTCCGGGAAAAACTGTTTTTT.

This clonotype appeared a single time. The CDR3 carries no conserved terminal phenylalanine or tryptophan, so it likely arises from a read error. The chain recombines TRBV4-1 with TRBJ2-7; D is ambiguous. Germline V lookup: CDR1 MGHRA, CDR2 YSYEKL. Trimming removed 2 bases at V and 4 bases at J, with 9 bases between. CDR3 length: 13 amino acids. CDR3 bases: TGCGCCAGCAGCCAACAGTATGTGTACGAGCAGTACTCC. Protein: CASSQQYVYEQYS.

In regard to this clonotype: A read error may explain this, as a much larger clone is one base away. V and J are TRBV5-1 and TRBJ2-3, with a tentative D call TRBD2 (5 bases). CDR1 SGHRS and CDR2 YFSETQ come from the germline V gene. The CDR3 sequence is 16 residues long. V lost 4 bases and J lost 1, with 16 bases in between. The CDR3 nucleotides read TGCGCCAGCAGCCTCAGGAGCGGTAGGGGCACAGATACGCAGTATTTT. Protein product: CASSLRSGRGTDTQYF. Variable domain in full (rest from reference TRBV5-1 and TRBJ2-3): KAGVTQTPRYLIKTRGQQVTLSCSPISGHRSVSWYQQTPGQGLQFLFEYFSETQRNKGNFPGRFSGRQFSNSRSEMNVSTLELGDSALYLCASSLRSGRGTDTQYFGPGTRLTVL.

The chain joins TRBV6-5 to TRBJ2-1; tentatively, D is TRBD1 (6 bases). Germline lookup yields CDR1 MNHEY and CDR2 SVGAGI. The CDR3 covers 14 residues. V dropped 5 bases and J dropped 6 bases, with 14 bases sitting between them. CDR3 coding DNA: TGTGCCAGCAGTCAATTCCAGGGGTTCAATGAGCAGTTCTTC. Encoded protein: CASSQFQGFNEQFF.

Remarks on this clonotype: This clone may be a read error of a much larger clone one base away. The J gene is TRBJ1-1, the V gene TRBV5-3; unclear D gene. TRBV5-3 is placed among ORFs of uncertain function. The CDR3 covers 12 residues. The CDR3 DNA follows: TGTGCCAGCAGCTTTTTTGGGGATGAAGCTCTCTTT. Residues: CASSFFGDEALF.

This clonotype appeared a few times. The CDR3 is CASSLYAGGGDEQFF. The CDR3 region has the DNA TGTGCCAGCAGTTTATATGCAGGGGGCGGCGATGAGCAGTTCTTC. V usage is TRBV27 and J usage is TRBJ2-1; 8 bases match TRBD1. This CDR3 is 15 amino acids long. Germline loops: CDR1 MNHEY, CDR2 SMNVEV (reference sequence). Unmatched junction bases numbered 7, after V lost 1 base and J lost 8 bases.

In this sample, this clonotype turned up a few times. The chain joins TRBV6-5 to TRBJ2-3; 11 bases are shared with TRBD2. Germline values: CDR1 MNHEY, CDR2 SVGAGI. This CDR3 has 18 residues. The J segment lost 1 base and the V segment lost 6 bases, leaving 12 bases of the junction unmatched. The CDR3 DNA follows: TGTGCCAGCAGCCCCGAACCACCACTAGCGGGGGGCACAGATACGCAGTATTTT. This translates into CASSPEPPLAGGTDTQYF.

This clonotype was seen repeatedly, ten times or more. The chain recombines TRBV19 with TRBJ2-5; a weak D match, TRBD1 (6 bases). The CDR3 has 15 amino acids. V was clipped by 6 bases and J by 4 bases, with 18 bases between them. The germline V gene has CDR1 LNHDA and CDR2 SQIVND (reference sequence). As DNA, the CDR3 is TGTGCCAGTAGCATGGCCGCCACAGGGACAGAGACCCAGTACTTC. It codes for CASSMAATGTETQYF. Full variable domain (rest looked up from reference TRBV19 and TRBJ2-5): DGGITQSPKYLFRKEGQNVTLSCEQNLNHDAMYWYRQDPGQGLRLIYYSQIVNDFQKGDIAEGYSVSREKKESFPLTVTSAQKNPTAFYLCASSMAATGTETQYFGPGTRLLVL.

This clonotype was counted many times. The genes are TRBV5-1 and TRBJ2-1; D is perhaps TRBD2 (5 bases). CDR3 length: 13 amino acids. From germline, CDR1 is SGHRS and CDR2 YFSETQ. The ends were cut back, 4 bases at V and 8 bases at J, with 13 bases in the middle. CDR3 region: CASSPWAGDEQFF. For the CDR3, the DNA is TGCGCCAGCAGCCCATGGGCGGGCGATGAGCAGTTCTTC.

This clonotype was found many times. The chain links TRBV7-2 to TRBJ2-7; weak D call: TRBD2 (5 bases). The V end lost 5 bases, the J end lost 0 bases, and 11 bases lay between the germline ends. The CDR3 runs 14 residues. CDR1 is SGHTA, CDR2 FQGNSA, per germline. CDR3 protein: CASSEPGDSYEQYF. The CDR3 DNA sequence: TGTGCCAGCAGCGAGCCCGGGGACTCCTACGAGCAGTACTTC.

The CDR3 spells CASSYRDRRSNTGELFF. In DNA form, the CDR3 reads TGTGCCAGCAGTTACCGCGACAGAAGATCGAACACCGGGGAGCTGTTTTTT. The chain carries TRBV6-2 or TRBV6-3 and TRBJ2-2; weak D call: TRBD1 (5 bases). The CDR3 sequence is 17 residues long. Germline V CDR1 and CDR2: MNHEY, SVGEGT. Trimming cost V 2 bases and J 0 bases, with 13 bases left between them.

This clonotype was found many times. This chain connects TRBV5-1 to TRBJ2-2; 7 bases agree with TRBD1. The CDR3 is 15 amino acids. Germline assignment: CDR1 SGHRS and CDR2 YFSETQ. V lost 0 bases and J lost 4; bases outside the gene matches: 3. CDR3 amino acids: CASSLGQGITGELFF. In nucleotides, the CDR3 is TGCGCCAGCAGCTTGGGACAGGGAATCACCGGGGAGCTGTTTTTT.

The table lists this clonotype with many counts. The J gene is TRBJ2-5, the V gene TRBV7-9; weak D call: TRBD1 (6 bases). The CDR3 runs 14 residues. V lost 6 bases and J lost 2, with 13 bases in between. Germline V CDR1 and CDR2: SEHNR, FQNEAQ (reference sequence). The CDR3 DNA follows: TGTGCCAGCAGTAGACCGGACAGACAAGAGACCCAGTACTTC. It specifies CASSRPDRQETQYF.

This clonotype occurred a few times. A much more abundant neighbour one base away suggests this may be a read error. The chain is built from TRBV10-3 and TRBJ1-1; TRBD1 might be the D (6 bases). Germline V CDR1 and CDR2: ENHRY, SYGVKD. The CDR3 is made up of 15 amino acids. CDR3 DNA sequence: TGTGCCATCAGTGAGTCGGGGGGCGCGAATACTGAAGCTATCTTT. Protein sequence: CAISESGGANTEAIF.

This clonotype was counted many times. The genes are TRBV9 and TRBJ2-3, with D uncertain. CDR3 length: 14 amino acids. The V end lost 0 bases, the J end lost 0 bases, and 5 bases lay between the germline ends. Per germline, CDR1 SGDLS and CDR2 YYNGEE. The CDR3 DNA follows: TGTGCCAGCAGCGTAGGCTCAAGCACAGATACGCAGTATTTT. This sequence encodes CASSVGSSTDTQYF.

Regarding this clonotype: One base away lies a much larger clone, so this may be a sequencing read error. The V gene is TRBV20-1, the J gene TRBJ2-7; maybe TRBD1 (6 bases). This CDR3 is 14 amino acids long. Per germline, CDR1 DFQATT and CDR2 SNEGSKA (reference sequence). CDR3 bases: TGCAGTGTTAGAGTTTGGGGGCCCTCAGGCGAGCAGTACTTC. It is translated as CSVRVWGPSGEQYF.

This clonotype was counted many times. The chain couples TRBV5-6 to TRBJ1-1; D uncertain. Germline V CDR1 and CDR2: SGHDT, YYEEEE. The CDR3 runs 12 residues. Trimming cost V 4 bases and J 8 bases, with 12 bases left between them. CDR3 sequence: CASSARRGEAFF. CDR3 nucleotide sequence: TGTGCCAGCAGCGCGCGAAGAGGAGAAGCTTTCTTT.

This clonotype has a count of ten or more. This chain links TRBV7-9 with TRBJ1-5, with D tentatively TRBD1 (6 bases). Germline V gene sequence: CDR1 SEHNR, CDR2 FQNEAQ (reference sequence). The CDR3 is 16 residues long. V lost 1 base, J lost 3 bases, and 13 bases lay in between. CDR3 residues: CASSLDGGVDNQPQHF. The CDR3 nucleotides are TGTGCCAGCAGCTTAGACGGGGGCGTTGACAATCAGCCCCAGCATTTT.

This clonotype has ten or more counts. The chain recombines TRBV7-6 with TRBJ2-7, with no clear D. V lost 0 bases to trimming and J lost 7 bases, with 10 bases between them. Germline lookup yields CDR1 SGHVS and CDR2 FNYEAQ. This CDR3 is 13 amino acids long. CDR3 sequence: CASSLATAREQYF. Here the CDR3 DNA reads TGTGCCAGCAGCTTAGCCACCGCTCGAGAGCAGTACTTC.

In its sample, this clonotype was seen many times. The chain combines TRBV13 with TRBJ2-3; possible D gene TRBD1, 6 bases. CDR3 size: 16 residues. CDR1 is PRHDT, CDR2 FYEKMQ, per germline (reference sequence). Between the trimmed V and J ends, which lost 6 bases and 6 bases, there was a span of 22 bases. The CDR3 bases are TGTGCCAGCAGTTACCACGACAGGCTCGGCGGGGATACGCAGTATTTT. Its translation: CASSYHDRLGGDTQYF.

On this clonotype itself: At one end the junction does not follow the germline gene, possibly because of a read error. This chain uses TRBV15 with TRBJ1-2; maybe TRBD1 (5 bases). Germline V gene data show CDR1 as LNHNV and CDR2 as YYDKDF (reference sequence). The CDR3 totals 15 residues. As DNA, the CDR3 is TGTGCCGCCAGCAGGATGATGTCCGGGGGCTATGGCTACACCTTC. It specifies CAASRMMSGGYGYTF.

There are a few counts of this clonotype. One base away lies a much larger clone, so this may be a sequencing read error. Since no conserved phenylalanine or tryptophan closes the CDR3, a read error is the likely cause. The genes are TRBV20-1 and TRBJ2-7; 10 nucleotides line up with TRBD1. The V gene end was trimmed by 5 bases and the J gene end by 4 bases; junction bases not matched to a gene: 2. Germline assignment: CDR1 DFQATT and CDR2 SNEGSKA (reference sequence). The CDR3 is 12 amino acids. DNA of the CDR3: TGCAGTGCTTGGGACAGGGGTTACGAGCAGTACCTC. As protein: CSAWDRGYEQYL.

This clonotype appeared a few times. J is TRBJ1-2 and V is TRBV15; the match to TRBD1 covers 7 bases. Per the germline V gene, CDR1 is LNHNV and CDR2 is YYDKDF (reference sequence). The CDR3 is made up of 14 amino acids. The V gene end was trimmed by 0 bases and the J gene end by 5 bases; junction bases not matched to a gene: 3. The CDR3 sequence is CATSRDSTGYGYTF. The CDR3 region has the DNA TGTGCCACCAGCAGAGACTCGACAGGGTATGGCTACACCTTC.

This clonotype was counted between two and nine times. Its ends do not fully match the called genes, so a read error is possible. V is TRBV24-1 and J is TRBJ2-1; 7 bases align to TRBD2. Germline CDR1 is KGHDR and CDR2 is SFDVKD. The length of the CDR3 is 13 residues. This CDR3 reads CATSDGPGLPSWF. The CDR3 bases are TGTGCCACCAGTGATGGGCCGGGACTACCTAGTTGGTTC.

As DNA, the CDR3 is TGTGCCAGCAGCTTGGCAAACGCCTACGAGCAGTACTTC. This translates into CASSLANAYEQYF. V usage is TRBV7-9 and J usage is TRBJ2-7, with unresolved D. V lost 3 bases and J 2 bases, leaving 8 bases between the germline ends. Germline V gene lookup returns CDR1 SEHNR and CDR2 FQNEAQ (reference sequence). There are 13 residues in the CDR3.

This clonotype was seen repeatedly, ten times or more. CDR3 bases: TGCAGTGCTAGTCCGTGGACAGGGGATCATCAGCCCCAGCATTTT. Translation: CSASPWTGDHQPQHF. This chain links TRBV20-1 with TRBJ1-5; 9 bases are a match to TRBD1. The CDR3 consists of 15 residues. In germline, CDR1 is DFQATT, CDR2 SNEGSKA (reference sequence). Trimming removed 3 bases from V and 5 bases from J; junction bases left unmatched: 8.